This TCR beta chain was captured in a study of shared clonotypes between healthy human individuals. Clones were sequenced by immunoSEQ multiplex PCR, and TCRdb holds only the in-frame ones, with some missing. The sample includes around 2.5 million clones, roughly 93% of them seen just once. The CDR3 contains 12 residues. The germline V gene has CDR1 SGHTA and CDR2 FQGTGA. With 5 bases removed from V and 6 bases from J, the gap between germline ends came to 8 bases. The V and J genes are TRBV7-3 and TRBJ2-1; D not resolved. Input material: naive CD4+ T cells from PBMCs. Stated subset: CD45RA+ positively selected. This TCR derives from a man younger than 30 in good health. Some clones in this sample may be carry-over from other donors' samples. The CDR3 sequence is CASSASGNEQFF. The DNA for the CDR3 is TGTGCCAGCAGCGCCTCTGGCAATGAGCAGTTCTTC.